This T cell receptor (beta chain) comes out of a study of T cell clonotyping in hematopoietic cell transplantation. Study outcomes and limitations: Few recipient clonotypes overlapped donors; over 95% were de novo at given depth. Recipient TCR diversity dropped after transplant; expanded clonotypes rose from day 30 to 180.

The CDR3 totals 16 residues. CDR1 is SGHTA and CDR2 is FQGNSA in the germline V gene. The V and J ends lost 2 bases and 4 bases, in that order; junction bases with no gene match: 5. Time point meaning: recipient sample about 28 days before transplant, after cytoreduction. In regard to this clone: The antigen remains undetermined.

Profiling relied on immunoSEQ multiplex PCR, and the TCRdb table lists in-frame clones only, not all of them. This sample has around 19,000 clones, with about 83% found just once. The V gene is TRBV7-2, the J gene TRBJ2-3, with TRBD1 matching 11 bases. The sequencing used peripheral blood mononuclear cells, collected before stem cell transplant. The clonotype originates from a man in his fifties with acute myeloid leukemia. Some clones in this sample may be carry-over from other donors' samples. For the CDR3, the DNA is TGTGCCAGCAGCTTACTGGGGACAGGGGGGCCAGATACGCAGTATTTT. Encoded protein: CASSLLGTGGPDTQYF.